Listed below are T cell receptor beta chains from one sample, sequenced in a study of T cell responses to AZD1222 COVID-19 vaccine. Repertoires were generated with immunoSEQ multiplex PCR, while TCRdb's copy carries only in-frame clones and drops some. In the table there are some 80,000 clones, about nine tenths of which are singletons. Sequencing was performed on peripheral blood, taken on day 0 of AZD1222 vaccination. Source of these receptors: an adult in good health. Both conserved end residues are part of each CDR3.

V: TRBV28; CDR3: CASNLRDRGRGGYTF
V: TRBV6-5; CDR3: CASFDRDWDSEQYF
V: TRBV15; CDR3: CATSRVQGMTNQPQHF
V: TRBV6-5; CDR3: CASSYSTSPNEQFF
V: TRBV30; CDR3: CAWRYYRVSPLHF
V: TRBV7-2; CDR3: CASSLTLGEPQHF
V: TRBV19; CDR3: CASSAKHRGLGYGYTF
V: TRBV28; CDR3: CASSGVAPSPLHF
V: TRBV28; CDR3: CASGLQWNQPQHF
V: TRBV10-2; CDR3: CASSGADSYGYTF
V: TRBV27; CDR3: CASSWKGQGLSAGELFF
V: TRBV5-1; CDR3: CASRFIGELFF
V: TRBV5-1; CDR3: CASSTWAGDRASYEQYF
V: TRBV4-2; CDR3: CASSQEGALRGKSIPIYF
V: TRBV5-6; CDR3: CASSPDRDREKLFF
V: TRBV10-1; CDR3: CASSTGTAGTEAFF
V: TRBV11-3; CDR3: CASSLDENTEAFF
V: TRBV29-1; CDR3: CSVERSGTEAFF
V: TRBV24-1; CDR3: CATSDSRVGEQYF
V: TRBV6-6; CDR3: CASSYSTGRAGELFF
V: TRBV18; CDR3: CASSPSPNTEAFF
V: TRBV5-8; CDR3: CASSQGQGADTQYF
V: TRBV4-1; CDR3: CASSQDWGQGYGYTF
V: TRBV30; CDR3: CAWAKAVSEKLFF
V: TRBV18; CDR3: CASSPRMAGQGTDTQYF
V: TRBV7-9; CDR3: CASIPDRPHSPLHF
V: TRBV19; CDR3: CASSQDRAGNQPQHF
V: TRBV29-1; CDR3: CSVGWGNQPQHF
V: TRBV4-2; CDR3: CASSQDPSGNARFYEQYF
V: TRBV7-9; CDR3: CASTPSSGVETQYF
V: TRBV5-1; CDR3: CASKQGTGRDTEAFF
V: TRBV28; CDR3: CASSSPLGSGYTF
V: TRBV9; CDR3: CASSVGLTSTDTQYF
V: TRBV3-1/TRBV3-2; CDR3: CASSQEGRYSPLHF
V: TRBV19; CDR3: CASSVGGNYGYTF
V: TRBV7-9; CDR3: CASSTNRLTNEKLFF
V: TRBV5-1; CDR3: CASSPVGGQVAFF
V: TRBV19; CDR3: CASSMRWRGAGDEQFF
V: TRBV5-1; CDR3: CASSLGGPQETQYF